These 18 T cell receptor beta chains were sequenced from one sample in a study of cytomegalovirus exposure and HLA in healthy donors. PCR was performed using 60 Vbeta and 13 Jbeta primers. The table came from immunoSEQ multiplex PCR; TCRdb's copy has only in-frame clones and leaves some out. The repertoire has 100,000 or so clones, roughly 71% of them found once; the top ten carry about 11%. The sample consisted of PBMCs. The receptors originated from a man aged 35 to 55 in good health and CMV-seropositive.

This chain uses TRBV19 with TRBJ1-1; TRBD1 might be the D (5 bases). The CDR3 runs 17 residues. Germline V gene lookup returns CDR1 LNHDA and CDR2 SQIVND (reference sequence). Trimming took off 5 bases at V and 4 bases at J, with 23 bases between the two ends. This CDR3 reads CASSSSFHRAQGTEAFF. In DNA form, the CDR3 reads TGTGCCAGTAGTTCCTCCTTCCACCGGGCCCAGGGCACTGAAGCTTTCTTT.

V gene TRBV7-2 combines with J gene TRBJ1-4; D gene unclear. The germline V gene has CDR1 SGHTA and CDR2 FQGNSA. Trimming took 2 bases from V and 7 from J, leaving 14 bases between them. CDR3 size: 15 residues. CDR3 sequence (DNA): TGTGCCAGCAGCTTATTTCCTGGGCAGACTGAAAAACTGTTTTTT. Protein product: CASSLFPGQTEKLFF.

The chain carries TRBV6-1 and TRBJ1-5; TRBD1 matches 10 bases. With 6 bases clipped from V and 1 base from J, the junction kept 3 bases outside the gene matches. CDR3 size: 15 residues. Germline values: CDR1 MNHNS, CDR2 SASEGT. As DNA, the CDR3 is TGTGCCAGCAGGCCGGACAGGGGGAGCAATCAGCCCCAGCATTTT. This sequence encodes CASRPDRGSNQPQHF.

CDR3 sequence reads: CASSQVSRDPTDTQYF. The CDR3 DNA reads TGCGCCAGCAGCCAAGTGTCGCGGGATCCCACAGATACGCAGTATTTT. J is TRBJ2-3 and V is TRBV4-3, with D maybe TRBD2 (6 bases). CDR1 and CDR2 (germline): LGHNA, YSLEER. There are 16 residues in the CDR3. V was pared by 1 base and J by 2 bases, with 13 bases between.

This chain connects TRBV7-3 to TRBJ2-7; no reliable D call. CDR3 length: 14 amino acids. Trimming cost V 1 base and J 0 bases, with 7 bases left between them. CDR1 is SGHTA and CDR2 is FQGTGA in the germline V gene. CDR3 nucleotide sequence: TGTGCCAGCAGCTTAAGTCCAGGCTCCTACGAGCAGTACTTC. Amino acids: CASSLSPGSYEQYF.

This clone appeared a few times. V and J are TRBV2 and TRBJ2-1; 14 bases are shared with TRBD2. This CDR3 comprises 15 residues. CDR1 and CDR2 from the germline V gene are SNHLY and FYNNEI. The V gene end was trimmed by 6 bases and the J gene end by 7 bases; junction bases not matched to a gene: 5. The CDR3 DNA reads TGTGCCAGCAGCTCAGGACTAGCGGGAGGAAATGAGCAGTTCTTC. Amino acids: CASSSGLAGGNEQFF.

The chain combines TRBV28 with TRBJ1-5, with TRBD1 identical over 9 bases. This CDR3 is 17 amino acids long. In germline, CDR1 is MDHEN, CDR2 SYDVKM. The trim removed 7 bases at V and 0 bases at J, leaving 10 bases unmatched. CDR3 region: CASIPPVQGASNQPQHF. Written as DNA, the CDR3 is TGTGCCAGCATACCCCCCGTACAGGGGGCTAGCAATCAGCCCCAGCATTTT.

The rearrangement uses TRBV28 and TRBJ2-1, with D unclear. V lost 5 bases, J lost 2 bases, and 10 bases lay in between. From germline, CDR1 is MDHEN and CDR2 SYDVKM. This CDR3 region has 14 residues. This chain's CDR3 is CASSLPDTYNEQFF. Here the CDR3 DNA reads TGTGCCAGCAGTCTTCCCGACACCTACAATGAGCAGTTCTTC.

The gene calls are TRBV6-5 and TRBJ1-1; D is undetermined. The germline V gene encodes CDR1 MNHEY and CDR2 SVGAGI. CDR3 size: 14 residues. Trimming left V 6 bases short and J 1 base short, with 12 bases between. The CDR3 DNA is TGTGCCAGCAGCAGTATATTACCGAACACTGAAGCTTTCTTT. The encoded protein is CASSSILPNTEAFF.

This clone was picked up a small number of times. V is TRBV7-9 and J is TRBJ1-5, with TRBD1 identical over 8 bases. CDR3 length equals 13 residues. Germline V CDR1 and CDR2: SEHNR, FQNEAQ (reference sequence). Germline trimming cut 5 bases from V and 10 bases from J; bases unmatched to any gene: 7. CDR3 residues: CASSPEDRAPQHF. CDR3 nucleotide sequence: TGTGCCAGCAGCCCAGAGGACAGGGCTCCCCAGCATTTT.

This chain uses TRBV7-9 with TRBJ2-7; weak D call: TRBD2 (5 bases). CDR3 length equals 12 residues. V was pared by 3 bases and J by 6 bases, with 9 bases between. Germline V CDR1 and CDR2: SEHNR, FQNEAQ (reference sequence). The CDR3 coding sequence is TGTGCCAGCAGCTTTTCGGGGAGCGAGCAGTACGTC. Translating it yields CASSFSGSEQYV.

The chain uses TRBV27 and TRBJ2-3; TRBD2 might be the D (6 bases). The V end lost 5 bases, the J end lost 2 bases, and 14 bases lay between the germline ends. Germline CDR1 is MNHEY and CDR2 is SMNVEV (reference sequence). The CDR3 runs to 15 residues. CDR3 DNA: TGTGCCAGCAGTACCCGGGGACTGCTCACAGATACGCAGTATTTT. It encodes CASSTRGLLTDTQYF.

The V and J genes are TRBV11-2 and TRBJ1-2; TRBD1 might be the D (6 bases). V shed 5 bases and J shed 4 bases, with 8 bases lying between them. The CDR3 has 12 amino acids. CDR1 and CDR2 (germline): SGHAT, FQNNGV. Written as DNA, the CDR3 is TGTGCCAGCAGCCAGGGGTTCTATGGCTACACCTTC. Amino acid sequence: CASSQGFYGYTF. The full variable domain, completed using reference TRBV11-2 and TRBJ1-2, is EAGVAQSPRYKIIEKRQSVAFWCNPISGHATLYWYQQILGQGPKLLIQFQNNGVVDDSQLPKDRFSAERLKGVDSTLKIQPAKLEDSAVYLCASSQGFYGYTFGSGTRLTVV.

This clone has more than one count but fewer than ten. The J gene is TRBJ2-2, the V gene TRBV9; D gene ambiguous. The V end lost 4 bases, the J end lost 3 bases, and 4 bases lay between the germline ends. The CDR3 consists of 12 residues. Looked up from germline, CDR1 is SGDLS and CDR2 is YYNGEE. The CDR3 DNA reads as TGTGCCAGCAGCTCTTACACCGGGGAGCTGTTTTTT. It is translated as CASSSYTGELFF.

The chain combines TRBV4-1 with TRBJ2-1; D is possibly TRBD2 (6 bases). This CDR3 has 15 residues. Trimming took 2 bases from V and 12 from J, leaving 20 bases between them. CDR1 is MGHRA, CDR2 YSYEKL, per germline. The CDR3 spells CASSQKGERGLGQFF. DNA for the CDR3: TGCGCCAGCAGCCAAAAAGGGGAGAGGGGACTCGGGCAGTTCTTC.

V is TRBV7-9 and J is TRBJ1-1; D possibly corresponds to TRBD1 (5 bases). The V gene lost 0 bases and the J gene lost 0 bases, with 8 bases spanning the gap. The CDR3 covers 15 residues. Germline loops: CDR1 SEHNR, CDR2 FQNEAQ (reference sequence). The CDR3 region is CASSLADRLNTEAFF. The DNA for the CDR3 is TGTGCCAGCAGCTTAGCAGACAGACTGAACACTGAAGCTTTCTTT.

This clone was seen more than once but under ten times. The gene calls are TRBV28 and TRBJ2-7, with D possibly matching TRBD1 (5 bases). This CDR3 is built from 15 residues. Germline values: CDR1 MDHEN, CDR2 SYDVKM. The V end was cut by 5 bases, the J end by 0 bases, with 14 bases between. The chain's CDR3 is CASSPPAGHSYEQYF. The CDR3 nucleotides read TGTGCCAGCAGTCCCCCAGCAGGGCACTCCTACGAGCAGTACTTC.

This clone was recorded a few times. The chain joins TRBV6-1 to TRBJ2-1; 12 positions agree with TRBD2. The CDR3 totals 14 residues. CDR1 and CDR2 (germline): MNHNS, SASEGT. The J segment lost 5 bases and the V segment lost 10 bases, leaving 6 bases of the junction unmatched. The CDR3 DNA sequence: TGTGCCATCCGAACTAGCGGGAGGCACAATGAGCAGTTCTTC. This gives the protein CAIRTSGRHNEQFF.